This T cell receptor (beta chain) was sequenced for a study of blood T cell repertoires in COVID-19. Germline CDR1 reads SNHLY; CDR2 reads FYNNEI. V lost 4 bases to trimming and J lost 7 bases, with 14 bases between them. The CDR3 extends over 14 amino acids. Profiling relied on immunoSEQ multiplex PCR, and the TCRdb table lists in-frame clones only, not all of them. The profile shows 150,000 to 200,000 clones, 94% of them singletons. The rearrangement uses TRBV2 and TRBJ2-4; weak D call: TRBD2 (5 bases). Input material: peripheral blood. The clonotype originates from a man under 40 with COVID-19, enrolled during active disease. The CDR3 reads CASSGERRANIQYF. In nucleotides, the CDR3 is TGTGCCAGCAGTGGGGAACGGCGGGCGAACATTCAGTACTTC.